The present T cell receptor beta chain was sequenced within a study of T cell repertoires in ileal Crohn's disease. Study-wide background: About half received postoperative treatment, approximately 12 with thiopurines and 15 to 20 anti-TNF.

The method was immunoSEQ multiplex PCR; TCRdb's version includes in-frame clones alone and lacks a portion of them. The repertoire holds roughly 500 clones, with approximately 88% as singletons. Specified time point: neoterminal ileum biopsy at postoperative endoscopy, about 6 months after surgery. Sequenced input: ileal tissue. This TCR was recovered from an adult with Crohn's disease.

Here the CDR3 reads CASVPQSRANVLTF. CDR3 coding DNA: TGTGCCAGCGTGCCACAAAGTCGGGCCAACGTCCTGACTTTC. The chain has TRBV7-7 and TRBJ2-6; no definite D call. Germline V gene sequence: CDR1 SSHAT, CDR2 FNYEAQ (reference sequence). This CDR3 has 14 amino acids. The V end was cut by 8 bases, the J end by 5 bases, with 13 bases between.